These 8 T cell receptor beta chains were sequenced from one sample in a study of blood T cell repertoires in COVID-19. The data were produced by immunoSEQ multiplex PCR, yet TCRdb's version contains in-frame clones alone and is incomplete. The sample lists 300,000 to 450,000 clones, more than 70% seen once, with 1.3% in the top ten. Material for sequencing was PBMCs or T cells enriched from blood (not recorded which). All receptors come from a man younger than 40 who had recovered from COVID-19.

The rearrangement uses TRBV25-1 and TRBJ2-1, with 7 bases that match TRBD2. The V gene's germline CDR1 is MGHDK and CDR2 SYGVNS. The V segment lost 2 bases and the J segment 4 bases; nucleotides outside the gene matches: 5. CDR3 length: 15 amino acids. CDR3: CASSEHGGNYNEQFF. The CDR3 bases are TGTGCCAGCAGTGAACACGGGGGGAATTACAATGAGCAGTTCTTC.

The chain employs TRBV12-3 or TRBV12-4 and TRBJ2-7, with 10 bases aligning to TRBD1. This CDR3 comprises 13 residues. V was pared by 6 bases and J by 3 bases, with 2 bases of the junction left unmatched. The CDR3 reads CASRGTGDYEQYF. For the CDR3, the DNA is TGTGCCAGCAGAGGGACAGGGGACTACGAGCAGTACTTC.

This chain uses TRBV2 with TRBJ1-1; D is perhaps TRBD1 (5 bases). The ends were cut back, 4 bases at V and 5 bases at J, with 17 bases in the middle. This CDR3 region has 15 residues. Germline CDR1 is SNHLY and CDR2 is FYNNEI. CDR3: CASSVQGTLGTEAFF. CDR3 nucleotide sequence: TGTGCCAGCAGTGTTCAGGGTACGCTGGGAACTGAAGCTTTCTTT. The whole variable domain, remainder taken from reference TRBV2 and TRBJ1-1, is EPEVTQTPSHQVTQMGQEVILRCVPISNHLYFYWYRQILGQKVEFLVSFYNNEISEKSEIFDDQFSVERPDGSNFTLKIRSTKLEDSAMYFCASSVQGTLGTEAFFGQGTRLTVV.

The chain links TRBV6-5 to TRBJ1-5; weak D call: TRBD1 (5 bases). Germline V gene lookup returns CDR1 MNHEY and CDR2 SVGAGI. The CDR3 has 13 residues. CDR3 nucleotide sequence: TGTGCTGTATTCGACAGTAGTAATCAGCCCCAGCATTTT. Translation gives CAVFDSSNQPQHF.

The J gene is TRBJ2-4, the V gene TRBV7-2; 7 bases are shared with TRBD2. Germline loops: CDR1 SGHTA, CDR2 FQGNSA. V was pared by 6 bases and J by 13 bases, with 9 bases of the junction left unmatched. CDR3 length: 12 residues. The CDR3 here is CASSPLADAQYF. CDR3 DNA sequence: TGTGCCAGCAGTCCGCTAGCGGATGCACAGTACTTC.

The chain combines TRBV9 with TRBJ2-3; maybe TRBD1 (6 bases). The V gene's germline CDR1 is SGDLS and CDR2 YYNGEE. V gave up 3 bases and J gave up 2 bases, with 19 bases separating them. The CDR3 runs to 17 residues. The CDR3 DNA sequence: TGTGCCAGCAGCGGCCCTAAGGTGGACAGAACCACAGATACGCAGTATTTT. Protein product: CASSGPKVDRTTDTQYF.

The chain uses TRBV5-1 and TRBJ2-3, with D possibly matching TRBD1 (5 bases). The CDR3 is 14 amino acids. V dropped 4 bases and J dropped 2 bases, with 11 bases sitting between them. CDR1 and CDR2 (germline): SGHRS, YFSETQ. In nucleotides, the CDR3 is TGCGCCAGCAGCAGGGGCCAGGACACAGATACGCAGTATTTT. It specifies CASSRGQDTDTQYF.

The chain joins TRBV19 to TRBJ1-5; TRBD1 matches at 10 bases. From germline, CDR1 is LNHDA and CDR2 SQIVND (reference sequence). V dropped 9 bases and J dropped 1; count of bases not matched to a gene: 9. The CDR3 runs to 16 residues. The CDR3 DNA reads as TGTGCCAGCGATCCGGGACAGGGGCTGAGCAATCAGCCCCAGCATTTT. Translated: CASDPGQGLSNQPQHF.